This is a list of T cell receptor beta chains from one sample in a study of cytomegalovirus exposure and HLA in healthy donors. Only in-frame clones appear in the TCRdb table, and some are missing; sequencing was by immunoSEQ multiplex PCR. The top ten hold roughly 2.9% of the sample, which has 110,000 to 150,000 clones, more than 75% seen once. Material: PBMCs. These receptors came from a female donor in good health and CMV-seronegative. The CDR3 runs from the conserved cysteine through the conserved F or W. Each record gives: CDR3 length, D gene, V gene, clone size, J gene, CDR3 protein, CDR3 DNA. A D gene is named only where the DNA matches it firmly. Clone size appears in some rows only: once, few, many, or a class for an expanded clone.

>13|-|TRBV7-2|-|TRBJ2-2
CASSSSGTGELFF
TGTGCCAGCAGTTCCAGCGGGACCGGGGAGCTGTTTTTT
>15|-|TRBV2|-|TRBJ2-1
CASTTRGAGHNEQFF
TGTGCCAGCACAACCCGGGGGGCGGGACACAATGAGCAGTTCTTC
>17|TRBD2|TRBV15|-|TRBJ2-5
CATSRDTTSGNQETQYF
TGTGCCACCAGCAGAGACACGACTAGCGGGAACCAAGAGACCCAGTACTTC
>13|-|TRBV5-8|-|TRBJ1-5
CASSSRQSQPQHF
TGTGCCAGCAGCTCGAGACAAAGTCAGCCCCAGCATTTT
>17|-|TRBV13|-|TRBJ1-1
CASSNAGTPQRDTEAFF
TGTGCCAGCAGCAACGCCGGGACACCCCAGAGGGACACTGAAGCTTTCTTT
>13|-|TRBV5-6|few|TRBJ1-6
CASSLGRNSPLHF
TGTGCCAGCAGCTTGGGCAGAAATTCACCCCTCCACTTT
>16|TRBD1|TRBV4-3|-|TRBJ1-3
CASSPSGQDSGNTIYF
TGCGCCAGCAGCCCCTCTGGACAGGACTCTGGAAACACCATATATTTT
>16|TRBD1|TRBV30|few|TRBJ1-5
CAWRDRGQGKNQPQHF
TGTGCCTGGAGAGATAGGGGACAGGGCAAGAATCAGCCCCAGCATTTT
>14|TRBD2|TRBV5-1|-|TRBJ2-7
CASSTSGGAWEQYF
TGCGCCAGCAGCACTAGCGGGGGGGCCTGGGAGCAGTACTTC
>14|TRBD1|TRBV7-8|-|TRBJ2-7
CASSFPGQGSEQYF
TGTGCCAGCAGCTTCCCGGGACAGGGTAGCGAGCAGTACTTC
>14|TRBD2|TRBV2|-|TRBJ2-5
CASGGGLGRETQYF
TGTGCCAGCGGCGGGGGATTAGGACGGGAGACCCAGTACTTC
>14|TRBD2|TRBV7-2|-|TRBJ2-5
CASSPGTSQETQYF
TGTGCCAGCAGCCCAGGGACTAGCCAAGAGACCCAGTACTTC
>20|TRBD2|TRBV28|-|TRBJ2-2
CASSPITIDDGGMNTGELFF
TGTGCCAGCAGCCCTATCACAATTGATGACGGGGGGATGAACACCGGGGAGCTGTTTTTT
>14|TRBD2|TRBV5-1|-|TRBJ2-1
CASSLGLAGGEQFF
TGCGCCAGCAGCTTGGGACTAGCGGGTGGGGAGCAGTTCTTC
>13|-|TRBV7-8|-|TRBJ2-1
CASSLFEYNEQFF
TGTGCCAGCAGCTTATTCGAGTACAATGAGCAGTTCTTC
>16|-|TRBV5-1|-|TRBJ2-1
CASSKNPSDSYNEQFF
TGCGCCAGCAGCAAAAACCCTAGCGACTCCTACAATGAGCAGTTCTTC
>16|-|TRBV7-9|-|TRBJ2-7
CASSTLDGEGDGEQYF
TGTGCCAGCAGCACCTTGGACGGGGAGGGGGATGGCGAGCAGTACTTC
>15|TRBD2|TRBV6-5|-|TRBJ2-2
CASSSLAGRTGELFF
TGTGCCAGCAGCTCTCTAGCGGGCAGGACCGGGGAGCTGTTTTTT
>18|TRBD2|TRBV5-1|-|TRBJ2-1
CASSLSLAGGPMHNEQFF
TGCGCCAGCAGCTTGTCCCTAGCGGGAGGGCCGATGCACAATGAGCAGTTCTTC
>13|-|TRBV28|-|TRBJ2-1
CASSLEGYNEQFF
TGTGCCAGCAGTTTGGAGGGCTACAATGAGCAGTTCTTC
>19|TRBD2|TRBV18|-|TRBJ2-2
CASSPIALAGGHYTGELFF
TGTGCCAGCTCACCAATCGCGCTAGCGGGGGGCCACTACACCGGGGAGCTGTTTTTT
>18|TRBD2|TRBV19|-|TRBJ2-1
CASSMFRLAGGLYNEQFF
TGTGCCAGTAGTATGTTCCGGCTAGCGGGGGGGTTATACAATGAGCAGTTCTTC
>15|TRBD2|TRBV5-4|-|TRBJ2-5
CASSLGGLAGETQYF
TGTGCCAGCAGCTTGGGTGGACTAGCGGGAGAGACCCAGTACTTC
>16|TRBD2|TRBV27|once|TRBJ2-1
CASSSMTSGRYNEQFF
TGTGCCAGCAGTTCCATGACTAGCGGGAGATACAATGAGCAGTTCTTC
>14|-|TRBV27|-|TRBJ1-2
CASRFSGANYGYTF
TGTGCCAGCAGATTCAGTGGAGCTAACTATGGCTACACCTTC
>17|TRBD1|TRBV4-2|-|TRBJ1-3
CASSQRRDREWYNTIYF
TGTGCCAGCAGCCAACGGAGGGACAGGGAATGGTATAACACCATATATTTT
>16|TRBD2|TRBV15|-|TRBJ2-3
CATSRRLAGVTDTQYF
TGTGCCACCAGCAGACGACTAGCGGGAGTAACAGATACGCAGTATTTT
>16|TRBD1|TRBV4-1|once|TRBJ2-7
CASSQEGQVPTYEQYF
TGCGCCAGCAGCCAAGAGGGACAGGTACCCACCTACGAGCAGTACTTC
>13|-|TRBV27|-|TRBJ2-7
CASSKRNSYEQYF
TGTGCCAGCAGTAAGCGTAACTCCTACGAGCAGTACTTC
>14|TRBD2|TRBV6-5|-|TRBJ2-3
CASRRGTSSDTQYF
TGTGCCAGCAGGAGGGGGACTAGCTCAGATACGCAGTATTTT
>14|-|TRBV5-1|-|TRBJ1-1
CASSPSGVSTEAFF
TGCGCCAGCAGCCCTTCAGGGGTGAGCACTGAAGCTTTCTTT
>19|TRBD2|TRBV5-4|-|TRBJ2-3
CASSLKKLPGGRAADTQYF
TGTGCCAGCAGTTTGAAAAAATTGCCCGGCGGGAGGGCCGCAGATACGCAGTATTTT
>13|-|TRBV11-3|-|TRBJ2-3
CASSFFSTDTQYF
TGTGCCAGCAGCTTCTTTTCCACAGATACGCAGTATTTT
>13|TRBD1|TRBV19|-|TRBJ1-2
CASSQQGIYGYTF
TGTGCCAGTAGTCAACAGGGGATCTATGGCTACACCTTC
>18|TRBD1|TRBV6-1|few|TRBJ1-5
CASSEKRDRPMGNQPQHF
TGTGCCAGCAGTGAAAAGAGGGACAGACCTATGGGCAATCAGCCCCAGCATTTT
>16|-|TRBV10-3|-|TRBJ1-2
CAISEDPAQGNYGYTF
TGTGCCATCAGTGAGGACCCCGCGCAGGGTAACTATGGCTACACCTTC
>14|TRBD1|TRBV7-9|-|TRBJ1-4
CASSLGQTNEKLFF
TGTGCCAGCAGCCTGGGACAGACTAATGAAAAACTGTTTTTT
>16|TRBD2|TRBV23-1|-|TRBJ2-1
CASRASGGQNYNEQFF
TGCGCCAGCAGAGCTAGCGGGGGGCAAAACTACAATGAGCAGTTCTTC
>14|TRBD1|TRBV30|-|TRBJ1-3
CAWADRGTQNTIYF
TGTGCCTGGGCCGACAGGGGAACTCAGAACACCATATATTTT
>15|-|TRBV6-4|-|TRBJ2-5
CASIPSVKAQETQYF
TGTGCCAGCATCCCTAGCGTTAAAGCCCAAGAGACCCAGTACTTC
>13|TRBD1|TRBV10-3|-|TRBJ1-2
CAIRVSGGGGYTF
TGTGCCATCAGGGTATCAGGGGGTGGTGGCTACACCTTC
>15|-|TRBV29-1|-|TRBJ1-3
CSVSMGGFAGNTIYF
TGCAGCGTTAGTATGGGGGGGTTCGCTGGAAACACCATATATTTT
>14|-|TRBV19|-|TRBJ2-1
CASSPRPGNNEQFF
TGTGCCAGTAGTCCCAGACCGGGAAACAATGAGCAGTTCTTC
>14|TRBD1|TRBV19|few|TRBJ2-7
CASSGTGRFYEQYF
TGTGCCAGTAGCGGGACAGGGAGATTCTACGAGCAGTACTTC
>16|-|TRBV27|-|TRBJ1-1
CASSGGDGGKLAEAFF
TGTGCCAGCAGTGGAGGGGATGGGGGTAAACTGGCTGAAGCTTTCTTT
>15|-|TRBV11-3|-|TRBJ2-2
CASSFGAGSTGELFF
TGTGCCAGCAGCTTTGGCGCGGGCAGCACCGGGGAGCTGTTTTTT
>17|TRBD1|TRBV7-9|few|TRBJ1-1
CASSRGQGWDRAPEAFF
TGTGCCAGCAGCCGAGGCCAAGGTTGGGACAGGGCCCCTGAAGCTTTCTTT
>17|TRBD2|TRBV19|few|TRBJ2-5
CASSILSGGGSRETQYF
TGTGCCAGTAGTATCCTGTCGGGCGGGGGTTCTCGGGAGACCCAGTACTTC